Below are 17 T cell receptor beta chains sequenced from a single sample in a study of blood T cell repertoires in COVID-19. Method: immunoSEQ multiplex PCR; TCRdb's copy keeps in-frame clones and lacks some. Of 100,000 or so clones in the sample, around 86% are singletons; the top ten hold 2.7%. Sequenced sample: PBMCs or T cells enriched from blood (not recorded which). All receptors derive from a woman between 45 and 65 years old who had recovered from COVID-19.

The chain uses TRBV7-2 and TRBJ2-7, with 10 nucleotides matching TRBD2. Germline V gene sequence: CDR1 SGHTA, CDR2 FQGNSA. Trimming took 3 bases from V and 7 from J; bases not matched to a gene: 9. This CDR3 spans 15 amino acids. The CDR3 coding sequence is TGTGCCAGCAGCTTGTCCAGCGGGGGGGCTAGAGAGCAGTACTTC. Residues: CASSLSSGGAREQYF.

The chain joins TRBV5-1 to TRBJ1-2; possible D gene TRBD1, 6 bases. Trimming took 4 bases from V and 3 from J, leaving 16 bases between them. The germline V gene encodes CDR1 SGHRS and CDR2 YFSETQ. The CDR3 covers 15 residues. The CDR3, as DNA: TGCGCCAGCAGCCAGCTACCACAGGGAGACTATGGCTACACCTTC. It specifies CASSQLPQGDYGYTF.

This chain connects TRBV28 to TRBJ2-1; 9 bases line up with TRBD2. With V trimmed by 4 bases and J by 9 bases, 13 bases remained unmatched. This CDR3 region has 16 residues. Looked up from germline, CDR1 is MDHEN and CDR2 is SYDVKM. The CDR3 DNA follows: TGTGCCAGCAGTTCCTATAGGACTAGCGAGGGGGCTGAGCAGTTCTTC. Protein: CASSSYRTSEGAEQFF.

This rearrangement joins TRBV30 to TRBJ2-5, with 7 bases fitting TRBD1. In germline, CDR1 is GTSNPN, CDR2 SVGIG (reference sequence). This CDR3 is built from 13 residues. Unmatched junction bases numbered 4, after V lost 3 bases and J lost 3 bases. CDR3 amino acids: CAWSLGTEETQYF. The CDR3 DNA sequence: TGTGCCTGGAGCTTGGGGACAGAAGAGACCCAGTACTTC.

The V call is TRBV11-2, the J call TRBJ1-4; D unclear. The CDR3 has 14 residues. The germline V gene has CDR1 SGHAT and CDR2 FQNNGV. Deletions cut 5 bases from V and 7 bases from J, with 14 bases between. CDR3 region: CASSPNRGGEKLFF. The CDR3 DNA follows: TGTGCCAGCAGCCCTAACCGGGGAGGTGAAAAACTGTTTTTT. Using reference TRBV11-2 and TRBJ1-4 for the parts outside the CDR3, the full variable domain is EAGVAQSPRYKIIEKRQSVAFWCNPISGHATLYWYQQILGQGPKLLIQFQNNGVVDDSQLPKDRFSAERLKGVDSTLKIQPAKLEDSAVYLCASSPNRGGEKLFFGSGTQLSVL.

J is TRBJ1-4 and V is TRBV28, with D unclear. Per germline, CDR1 MDHEN and CDR2 SYDVKM. This CDR3 has 12 amino acids. V lost 5 bases to trimming and J lost 5 bases, with 6 bases between them. The CDR3: CASSLQNEKLFF. In DNA form, the CDR3 reads TGTGCCAGCAGTCTCCAGAATGAAAAACTGTTTTTT.

The V and J genes are TRBV25-1 and TRBJ2-7; D gene ambiguous. CDR1 and CDR2 (germline): MGHDK, SYGVNS. With 4 bases removed from V and 5 bases from J, the gap between germline ends came to 9 bases. The CDR3 loop spans 12 amino acids. The CDR3 here is CASSVQSHEQYF. CDR3 DNA: TGTGCCAGCAGTGTTCAAAGCCACGAGCAGTACTTC.

This clone was seen once. The CDR3 sequence is CASSRLDYNEQFF. As DNA, the CDR3 is TGTGCCAGTAGCCGACTAGATTACAATGAGCAGTTCTTC. The chain recombines TRBV19 with TRBJ2-1; D is possibly TRBD2 (6 bases). This CDR3 contains 13 residues. Germline CDR1 LNHDA, CDR2 SQIVND (reference sequence). V was clipped by 6 bases and J by 4 bases, with 10 bases between them.

The chain uses TRBV3-1 (or the pseudogene TRBV3-2) and TRBJ2-7, with D hard to call. This CDR3 spans 12 amino acids. V was shortened by 2 bases and J by 0 bases, with 2 bases between the two germline ends. Germline lookup yields CDR1 LGHDT and CDR2 YNNKEL (reference sequence). As DNA, the CDR3 is TGTGCCAGCAGCCAACGCTCCTACGAGCAGTACTTC. Its protein product is CASSQRSYEQYF.

This clone was seen a handful of times. CDR3 sequence reads: CASSETRGVLHF. The CDR3 DNA reads as TGTGCCAGCAGCGAGACGCGGGGGGTCCTCCACTTT. The gene calls are TRBV7-3 and TRBJ1-6, with TRBD1 as a possible D gene (5 bases). Trimming cost V 5 bases and J 15 bases, with 14 bases left between them. CDR1 and CDR2 (germline): SGHTA, FQGTGA. This CDR3 region has 12 residues.

This chain connects TRBV6-4 to TRBJ1-4, with D possibly TRBD1 on 6 matching bases. This CDR3 contains 19 residues. The V and J ends lost 0 bases and 8 bases respectively, with 25 bases between them. Germline V gives CDR1 MRHNA, CDR2 SNTAGT. The CDR3 sequence: CASSDSNRRRGQLIEKLFF. DNA for the CDR3: TGTGCCAGCAGTGACTCGAACCGTCGGCGGGGGCAATTGATCGAAAAACTGTTTTTT.

V usage is TRBV18 and J usage is TRBJ1-4; a possible D gene is TRBD1 (5 bases). Germline CDR1 KGHSH, CDR2 LQKENI. The ends were cut back, 8 bases at V and 4 bases at J, with 11 bases in the middle. This CDR3 is built from 13 residues. This CDR3 reads CASATDLNEKLFF. CDR3 in DNA: TGTGCCAGCGCGACAGACCTTAATGAAAAACTGTTTTTT.

This clone has a handful of counts. This chain connects TRBV21-1 to TRBJ2-7; TRBD2, the table's D call, was not compared with the DNA. TRBV21-1 is described as a pseudogene. The CDR3 covers 17 residues. The chain's CDR3 is CASSKVIARPCRYEQYF. Written as DNA, the CDR3 is TGTGCCAGCAGCAAAGTGATAGCGAGGCCATGCCGCTACGAGCAGTACTTC.

CDR3 region: CASSLSVGGPDTQYF. CDR3 sequence (DNA): TGTGCCAGCAGCTTATCGGTTGGGGGCCCGGATACGCAGTATTTT. The chain has TRBV7-2 and TRBJ2-3, with D possibly matching TRBD1 (6 bases). The CDR3 contains 15 residues. With 2 bases removed from V and 6 bases from J, the gap between germline ends came to 15 bases. Germline CDR1 reads SGHTA; CDR2 reads FQGNSA. The complete variable domain, with remaining parts taken from reference TRBV7-2 and TRBJ2-3, reads GAGVSQSPSNKVTEKGKDVELRCDPISGHTALYWYRQSLGQGLEFLIYFQGNSAPDKSGLPSDRFSAERTGGSVSTLTIQRTQQEDSAVYLCASSLSVGGPDTQYFGPGTRLTVL.

The chain links TRBV27 to TRBJ1-1; 7 nucleotides line up with TRBD1. Looked up from germline, CDR1 is MNHEY and CDR2 is SMNVEV (reference sequence). V lost 3 bases and J lost 4; bases outside the gene matches: 5. CDR3 length: 14 residues. CDR3 DNA sequence: TGTGCCAGCAGTTTGCAGGGGGGAGGCACTGAAGCTTTCTTT. It specifies CASSLQGGGTEAFF.

This clone has only a few counts. The chain is built from TRBV19 and TRBJ1-1; possible D gene TRBD1, 6 bases. There are 14 residues in the CDR3. Trimming took off 3 bases at V and 3 bases at J, with 11 bases between the two ends. Germline V gives CDR1 LNHDA, CDR2 SQIVND (reference sequence). The CDR3 loop reads CASSMQGRYTEAFF. DNA for the CDR3: TGTGCCAGTAGTATGCAGGGGCGATACACTGAAGCTTTCTTT. Combining the CDR3 with reference TRBV19 and TRBJ1-1 gives the whole variable domain DGGITQSPKYLFRKEGQNVTLSCEQNLNHDAMYWYRQDPGQGLRLIYYSQIVNDFQKGDIAEGYSVSREKKESFPLTVTSAQKNPTAFYLCASSMQGRYTEAFFGQGTRLTVV.

This clone has just one count. J is TRBJ1-2 and V is TRBV21-1; no check of the table's D call, TRBD1, against the DNA was made. TRBV21-1 corresponds to a pseudogene. The CDR3 loop spans 17 amino acids. CDR3 amino acids: CASSKGRDRGRNYGYTF. DNA for the CDR3: TGTGCCAGCAGCAAAGGAAGGGACAGGGGTCGGAACTATGGCTACACCTTC.